The source of this T cell receptor (beta chain) is a study of monozygotic twins with inflammatory bowel disease. TCRdb reprocessed the 5' RACE reads and reports one entry per CDR3 protein, with no DNA. The sample totals some 150,000 distinct CDR3 sequences; its top ten clones hold 0.95% to 1.5%. The CDR3 is 13 residues long. The source is a human donor with ulcerative colitis or Crohn's disease, or a healthy co-twin of an affected twin (not recorded which). The J gene is TRBJ2-3, the V gene TRBV12-3 or TRBV12-4; with no DNA, the TCRdb D assignment of TRBD1 cannot be verified. The sequenced sample consisted of blood. The CDR3 sequence: CASSRQGRDTQYF.